This T cell receptor beta chain emerged from a study of shared clonotypes between healthy human individuals. Whole-study context: Researchers assigned three CD4 naive, three CD4 memory, two CD8 naive and one CD8 memory plate to each donor.

Whole-study findings and limits: Rarefaction analysis demonstrated incomplete sorted-subset sequencing notwithstanding large depth.

Positive CCR7 selection of CD45RO-negative cells yielded the naive CD8 cells, and terminally differentiated effector memory CD45RA+ cells were excluded. Germline V gene lookup returns CDR1 PRHDT and CDR2 FYEKMQ (reference sequence). V lost 4 bases, J lost 9 bases, and 9 bases stayed unmatched. The CDR3 loop spans 15 amino acids. In replicate PCRs of sorted subsets, about 190 ng DNA, approximately 32,000 T cell genomes, was used. Data came from immunoSEQ multiplex PCR; TCRdb stores just in-frame clones and leaves some out. The sample carries more than 500,000 clones, about 95% recorded once. About this clone: Its antigen is not identified.

The chain joins TRBV13 to TRBJ1-4, with TRBD1 identical over 9 bases. The receptor was derived from a woman aged 30 to 39 in good health. The sequenced sample consisted of naive CD8+ T cells sorted from blood. This CDR3 is CASSSAGTGSKKLFF. CDR3 DNA: TGTGCCAGCAGCTCTGCCGGGACAGGGAGTAAAAAACTGTTTTTT.